This is a list of T cell receptor beta chains from one sample in a study of CD8 T cells in Susac syndrome. TCRdb recomputed calls from the immunoSEQ multiplex PCR reads with MiXCR, one row per CDR3 protein. The table shows over 140,000 distinct CDR3 sequences, with 85% to 95% occurring only once. The sample taken for sequencing was CD4+ T cells from PBMCs. Receptors originate from a human donor with Susac syndrome. Both conserved end residues are part of each CDR3. The order of the fields is CDR3 DNA, CDR3 protein, D gene, clone size, V gene, J gene. The D gene is left open where the match is weak. Expanded clones are given a class, and other clones once, few, many or no size at all.

CDR3nt: TGTGCCAGCAGCTTAAATCCCAATTCACCCCTCCACTTT
CDR3aa: CASSLNPNSPLHF
d_gene: -
abundance: -
v_gene: TRBV13
j_gene: TRBJ1-6

CDR3nt: TGTGCCAGCAGCCTCGGTACAGGGTCCCCCCTCCACTTT
CDR3aa: CASSLGTGSPLHF
d_gene: -
abundance: -
v_gene: TRBV7-3
j_gene: TRBJ1-6

CDR3nt: TGTGCCTGGACAGGGACAGGGGGTACCTATGGCTACACCTTC
CDR3aa: CAWTGTGGTYGYTF
d_gene: TRBD1
abundance: -
v_gene: TRBV30
j_gene: TRBJ1-2

CDR3nt: TGTGCCAGCAGCCCGTTCTACGCACAAGAGACCCAGTACTTC
CDR3aa: CASSPFYAQETQYF
d_gene: -
abundance: -
v_gene: TRBV14
j_gene: TRBJ2-5

CDR3nt: TGTGCCAGCAGCGACCTCCTAGGAGGCCAAGAGACCCAGTACTTC
CDR3aa: CASSDLLGGQETQYF
d_gene: -
abundance: -
v_gene: TRBV7-9
j_gene: TRBJ2-5

CDR3nt: TGCAGCGAAACCGGGACAAAGAACACCGGGGAGCTGTTTTTT
CDR3aa: CSETGTKNTGELFF
d_gene: -
abundance: -
v_gene: TRBV29-1
j_gene: TRBJ2-2

CDR3nt: TGTGCCAGTACGTTACAGGGTGGTAGCTCCTACAATGAGCAGTTCTTC
CDR3aa: CASTLQGGSSYNEQFF
d_gene: -
abundance: once
v_gene: TRBV7-2
j_gene: TRBJ2-1

CDR3nt: TGTGCCAGCAGATTAGACCACACCGGGGAGCTGTTTTTT
CDR3aa: CASRLDHTGELFF
d_gene: -
abundance: -
v_gene: TRBV7-2
j_gene: TRBJ2-2

CDR3nt: TGTGCCAGCAGTGGGAAAACAGAGGGACACCTTCTAGCCAAAAACATTCAGTACTTC
CDR3aa: CASSGKTEGHLLAKNIQYF
d_gene: -
abundance: once
v_gene: TRBV25-1
j_gene: TRBJ2-4

CDR3nt: TGCAGCGGAAGACAGGGGGAGACCCAGTACTTC
CDR3aa: CSGRQGETQYF
d_gene: TRBD1
abundance: -
v_gene: TRBV29-1
j_gene: TRBJ2-5

CDR3nt: TGTGCCAGCAGCTTAGTTAGGGGGTACGATTCACCCCTCCACTTT
CDR3aa: CASSLVRGYDSPLHF
d_gene: -
abundance: -
v_gene: TRBV11-2
j_gene: TRBJ1-6

CDR3nt: TGTGCCAGCAGCTTATGGGCCGAGGAGACCCAGTACTTC
CDR3aa: CASSLWAEETQYF
d_gene: -
abundance: -
v_gene: TRBV7-3
j_gene: TRBJ2-5

CDR3nt: TGTGCCAGCAGTTCCGTTAGCGCTAACCACTACAATGAGCAGTTCTTC
CDR3aa: CASSSVSANHYNEQFF
d_gene: -
abundance: once
v_gene: TRBV25-1
j_gene: TRBJ2-1

CDR3nt: TGTGCCAGCAGTTTGACCGGTCTCGGAATGTATGGCTACACCTTC
CDR3aa: CASSLTGLGMYGYTF
d_gene: -
abundance: -
v_gene: TRBV12-3/TRBV12-4
j_gene: TRBJ1-2

CDR3nt: TGCGCCAGCAGCCACATACTAGCGGGGGGCACAGATACGCAGTATTTT
CDR3aa: CASSHILAGGTDTQYF
d_gene: TRBD2
abundance: -
v_gene: TRBV4-1
j_gene: TRBJ2-3

CDR3nt: TGCAGTGCTAGGGGGGACAGCTCCTATAATTCACCCCTCCACTTT
CDR3aa: CSARGDSSYNSPLHF
d_gene: TRBD1
abundance: -
v_gene: TRBV20-1
j_gene: TRBJ1-6

CDR3nt: TGTGCCTGGAGGGAAACTGAAGCTTTCTTT
CDR3aa: CAWRETEAFF
d_gene: -
abundance: -
v_gene: TRBV30
j_gene: TRBJ1-1

CDR3nt: TGCGCCAGCAGCAACTACGGACAGGCGAACACCGGGGAGCTGTTTTTT
CDR3aa: CASSNYGQANTGELFF
d_gene: TRBD1
abundance: -
v_gene: TRBV5-1
j_gene: TRBJ2-2

CDR3nt: TGTGCCAGCAGCCACACAGGAACGAACACTGAAGCTTTCTTT
CDR3aa: CASSHTGTNTEAFF
d_gene: -
abundance: -
v_gene: TRBV3-1
j_gene: TRBJ1-1

CDR3nt: TGTGCCAGCACGAGAAACTATGGCTACACCTTC
CDR3aa: CASTRNYGYTF
d_gene: -
abundance: -
v_gene: TRBV2
j_gene: TRBJ1-2

CDR3nt: TGCAGTGCTGAGGGGCGGACATATGAAAAACTGTTTTTT
CDR3aa: CSAEGRTYEKLFF
d_gene: -
abundance: once
v_gene: TRBV20-1
j_gene: TRBJ1-4

CDR3nt: TGTGCCAGCAGCTCCTTGTTGGGGGGCGCGCAGAACTATGGCTACACCTTC
CDR3aa: CASSSLLGGAQNYGYTF
d_gene: -
abundance: -
v_gene: TRBV5-4
j_gene: TRBJ1-2

CDR3nt: TGTGCCACCAGTGATGGGCCGGTGACAGGGACCCATGGCTACACCTTC
CDR3aa: CATSDGPVTGTHGYTF
d_gene: TRBD1
abundance: -
v_gene: TRBV24-1
j_gene: TRBJ1-2

CDR3nt: TGCGCCAGCAGCCCGCAGAGCGACTATGGCTACACCTTC
CDR3aa: CASSPQSDYGYTF
d_gene: -
abundance: -
v_gene: TRBV4-1
j_gene: TRBJ1-2

CDR3nt: TGTGCCAGCAGCTCGGCGCCGGGGGGGCAAGAGACCCAGTACTTC
CDR3aa: CASSSAPGGQETQYF
d_gene: TRBD2
abundance: -
v_gene: TRBV7-2
j_gene: TRBJ2-5

CDR3nt: TGTGCCACCAGCAGAGGAGAGGGCCTGAACACTGAAGCTTTCTTT
CDR3aa: CATSRGEGLNTEAFF
d_gene: -
abundance: -
v_gene: TRBV15
j_gene: TRBJ1-1

CDR3nt: TGTGCCAGCAGCGACCACGGGGAGCTGTTTTTT
CDR3aa: CASSDHGELFF
d_gene: -
abundance: -
v_gene: TRBV7-2
j_gene: TRBJ2-2

CDR3nt: TGCGCCAGCAGCCGGGACGGATCAGATACGCAGTATTTT
CDR3aa: CASSRDGSDTQYF
d_gene: -
abundance: -
v_gene: TRBV5-1
j_gene: TRBJ2-3

CDR3nt: TGTGCCTGGAGGAGGAGCGGGGGATCCTACGAGCAGTACTTC
CDR3aa: CAWRRSGGSYEQYF
d_gene: TRBD2
abundance: -
v_gene: TRBV30
j_gene: TRBJ2-7

CDR3nt: TGTGCCAGCAGCCAGGGGTCACGGGGGAACACTGAAGCTTTCTTT
CDR3aa: CASSQGSRGNTEAFF
d_gene: -
abundance: -
v_gene: TRBV5-4
j_gene: TRBJ1-1

CDR3nt: TGTGCCAGCAGCCTCGACTACGAGCAGTACTTC
CDR3aa: CASSLDYEQYF
d_gene: -
abundance: few
v_gene: TRBV5-4
j_gene: TRBJ2-7

CDR3nt: TGTGCCAGCAGCTTAGCTCAAGAGACCCAGTACTTC
CDR3aa: CASSLAQETQYF
d_gene: -
abundance: few
v_gene: TRBV5-1
j_gene: TRBJ2-5

CDR3nt: TGTGCCAGCAACTACGCGACAGGGCCAAGTGAAAAACTGTTTTTT
CDR3aa: CASNYATGPSEKLFF
d_gene: TRBD1
abundance: -
v_gene: TRBV6-6
j_gene: TRBJ1-4

CDR3nt: TGTGCCAGCAGCATCAAGGGAGGGACTGAAGCTTTCTTT
CDR3aa: CASSIKGGTEAFF
d_gene: -
abundance: -
v_gene: TRBV14
j_gene: TRBJ1-1

CDR3nt: TGTGCCAGCAGTTACTCGGGGGGGTCCTACGAGCAGTACTTC
CDR3aa: CASSYSGGSYEQYF
d_gene: TRBD2
abundance: -
v_gene: TRBV6-5
j_gene: TRBJ2-7

CDR3nt: TGTGCCAGTGAGTGGGGAGGTGGCACAGATACGCAGTATTTT
CDR3aa: CASEWGGGTDTQYF
d_gene: -
abundance: -
v_gene: TRBV12-3/TRBV12-4
j_gene: TRBJ2-3

CDR3nt: TGCAGCGTTTCCTCACAACGGACAGAAACATACGGTGGCTACACCTTC
CDR3aa: CSVSSQRTETYGGYTF
d_gene: -
abundance: once
v_gene: TRBV29-1
j_gene: TRBJ1-2

CDR3nt: TGTGCCAGCAGCTTAATGGCAGATAATTCACCCCTCCACTTT
CDR3aa: CASSLMADNSPLHF
d_gene: -
abundance: -
v_gene: TRBV7-3
j_gene: TRBJ1-6

CDR3nt: TGTGCCAGCAGCCAAGATAGGGTATTCGGGATGGCTTTCTTT
CDR3aa: CASSQDRVFGMAFF
d_gene: -
abundance: -
v_gene: TRBV3-1
j_gene: TRBJ1-1

CDR3nt: TGTGCCAGCAGCTTGGGACGATACTCTGGGGCCAACGTCCTGACTTTC
CDR3aa: CASSLGRYSGANVLTF
d_gene: -
abundance: -
v_gene: TRBV7-2
j_gene: TRBJ2-6

CDR3nt: TGTGCCAGCAGCACGGACAGGCCGAATTCACCCCTCCACTTT
CDR3aa: CASSTDRPNSPLHF
d_gene: TRBD1
abundance: -
v_gene: TRBV7-6
j_gene: TRBJ1-6

CDR3nt: TGCAGTGGGAGCAAAGGGCAGTATGTGGCAGATACGCAGTATTTT
CDR3aa: CSGSKGQYVADTQYF
d_gene: -
abundance: -
v_gene: TRBV20-1
j_gene: TRBJ2-3

CDR3nt: TGTGCCTGGAGACAGATGAACACTGAAGCTTTCTTT
CDR3aa: CAWRQMNTEAFF
d_gene: -
abundance: -
v_gene: TRBV30
j_gene: TRBJ1-1

CDR3nt: TGCAGTGCTCGGGGGGACACTGAAGCTTTCTTT
CDR3aa: CSARGDTEAFF
d_gene: -
abundance: -
v_gene: TRBV20-1
j_gene: TRBJ1-1

CDR3nt: TGTGCCAGTAGTATCGAGGGGAGTAGAGGCGAGCAGTACTTC
CDR3aa: CASSIEGSRGEQYF
d_gene: -
abundance: -
v_gene: TRBV19
j_gene: TRBJ2-7

CDR3nt: TGTGCCAGTAGTGGGTGGAACACTGAAGCTTTCTTT
CDR3aa: CASSGWNTEAFF
d_gene: -
abundance: -
v_gene: TRBV19
j_gene: TRBJ1-1

CDR3nt: TGCAGCGCCCGAAGGGTGGCTAGCACAGATACGCAGTATTTT
CDR3aa: CSARRVASTDTQYF
d_gene: -
abundance: -
v_gene: TRBV29-1
j_gene: TRBJ2-3

CDR3nt: TGTGCCACCAAAACAGGGTCCGAGCAGTACTTC
CDR3aa: CATKTGSEQYF
d_gene: -
abundance: -
v_gene: TRBV6-5
j_gene: TRBJ2-7

CDR3nt: TGTGCCAGCAGCGTAGAGGCGGCCAAAAACATTCAGTACTTC
CDR3aa: CASSVEAAKNIQYF
d_gene: -
abundance: -
v_gene: TRBV9
j_gene: TRBJ2-4

CDR3nt: TGCAGTGCTGGAGAGAGCGGCGGGGGGAATGAGCAGTTCTTC
CDR3aa: CSAGESGGGNEQFF
d_gene: TRBD2
abundance: -
v_gene: TRBV20-1
j_gene: TRBJ2-1